Below, one T cell receptor beta chain is given with its context. Its specificity is unknown. This sample is drawn from a study of Graves' ophthalmopathy and Graves' hyperthyroidism. Whole-study findings and limits: The majority of expanded thyroid clonotypes above 0.001 frequency also occurred in blood.

Amplifying from RNA transcripts, the study obtained TCR beta CDR3 regions. Second-round multiplex PCR came after first-round RT-PCR with HTBI primers. TCRdb re-derived calls from the multiplex PCR reads in MiXCR, one entry per CDR3 protein. The sample contains a few hundred thousand distinct CDR3 sequences, about 17% of which appear only once. The V gene's germline CDR1 is MNHNS and CDR2 SASEGT. V lost 0 bases and J lost 7, with 15 bases in between. The CDR3 spans 15 residues. The chain combines TRBV6-1 with TRBJ1-1; D gene uncertain. Sequenced material: peripheral blood. The clonotype originates from an adult woman with stable Graves' hyperthyroidism. The CDR3 nucleotides are TGTGCCAGCAGTGAAGCACCCAAAACTATATATGAAGCTTTCTTT. Protein: CASSEAPKTIYEAFF.